This T cell receptor beta chain stems from a study of T cell clonotyping in hematopoietic cell transplantation. Study results and limitations: Pathologically expanded recipient clonotypes increased progressively from day 30 to day 180 as diversity fell. At the given depth, recipient repertoires were over 95% de novo clonotypes. Cells were unsorted, so CD4 and CD8 contributions were not separated.

The CDR3 sequence is 11 residues long. Germline CDR1 reads GTSNPN; CDR2 reads SVGIG (reference sequence). V was pared by 4 bases and J by 4 bases, with 7 bases between. The data were produced by immunoSEQ multiplex PCR, yet TCRdb's version contains in-frame clones alone and is incomplete. The data show roughly 16,000 clones, over 90% seen once. As for this clone: What it recognizes is unknown.

This receptor was obtained from a man in his forties or fifties in good health. Some clones in this sample may be carry-over from other donors' samples. Sequenced sample: peripheral blood mononuclear cells. The rearrangement links TRBV30 to TRBJ1-2; D perhaps matches TRBD1 (6 bases). In DNA, the CDR3 is TGTGCCTGGAAGACAGGCTATGGCTACACCTTC. As protein: CAWKTGYGYTF.